The following is a TCR beta chain sequence with its context. Antigen specificity is unknown. This sample is drawn from a study of early stage breast cancer tumors. Study overall: Of some 16 invasive breast tumors, fewer than 13 were hormone receptor-positive, HER2-negative. Samples were sequenced at approximately 9-fold average coverage.

Regarding the study as a whole: Comparing each tissue with blood distinguished tumor from normal in 14 of 16 patients. Most shared enriched TCRB sequences were commonly generated ones.

Germline V CDR1 and CDR2: LNHDA, SQIVND (reference sequence). The CDR3 totals 13 residues. V lost 6 bases, J lost 6 bases, and 14 bases lay in between. The assay was immunoSEQ multiplex PCR, and TCRdb's table has in-frame clones only and misses some. The profile shows tens of thousands of clones, around 80% of them singletons. This chain joins TRBV19 and TRBJ1-2; D is possibly TRBD1 (5 bases). Sequenced input: blood. This clonotype was obtained from a person aged 35 to 50 with breast cancer. In DNA form, the CDR3 reads TGTGCCAGTAGGTTGAGGGGAGAGGATGGCTACACCTTC. Translating gives CASRLRGEDGYTF.